Following are 21 T cell receptor beta chains from one sample sequenced in a study of cytomegalovirus exposure and HLA in healthy donors. Use of 60 Vbeta and 13 Jbeta primers characterized the PCR. Produced via immunoSEQ multiplex PCR; TCRdb's table is partial and in-frame only. Of 220,000 or so clones listed, around four fifths are singletons. The sample consisted of PBMCs. Receptors were obtained from a middle-aged woman in good health and CMV-seronegative.

The chain combines TRBV27 with TRBJ1-6; D is uncertain. Trimming pared 6 bases from V and 6 bases from J, leaving 12 bases between. The length of the CDR3 is 14 residues. The germline CDR1 and CDR2 sequences are MNHEY and SMNVEV (reference sequence). The chain's CDR3 is CASRPRQINSPLHF. As DNA, the CDR3 is TGTGCCAGCAGGCCGAGGCAGATTAATTCACCCCTCCACTTT.

This clone appeared a single time. The chain recombines TRBV28 with TRBJ1-2; tentative D call: TRBD1 (5 bases). The germline CDR1 and CDR2 sequences are MDHEN and SYDVKM. This CDR3 spans 15 amino acids. V lost 5 bases to trimming and J lost 5 bases, with 18 bases between them. The CDR3, as DNA: TGTGCCAGCAGTCCCTTGGGGCAGGGATTATATGGCTACACCTTC. This sequence encodes CASSPLGQGLYGYTF.

In its sample, this clone was seen a few times. The V and J genes are TRBV15 and TRBJ1-2, with 12 nucleotides matching TRBD1. The germline gives CDR1 LNHNV, CDR2 YYDKDF (reference sequence). The CDR3 covers 17 residues. V lost 5 bases and J lost 4; bases outside the gene matches: 11. The CDR3 nucleotides read TGTGCCACCAGCGCCGGCCCGGGACAGGGGGCTAGCTATGGCTACACCTTC. Its protein is CATSAGPGQGASYGYTF.

The CDR3 nucleotides are TGTGCCAGCAGTTACTCGTCCAGGGGGTCCACTGAAGCTTTCTTT. Its translation is CASSYSSRGSTEAFF. The chain uses TRBV6-6 and TRBJ1-1; the match to TRBD1 covers 7 bases. Per germline, CDR1 MNHNY and CDR2 SVGAGI (reference sequence). The CDR3 has 15 amino acids. Trimming at V came to 0 bases and at J to 4 bases, leaving 5 bases not matched to a gene.

The chain joins TRBV5-1 to TRBJ2-5; 8 bases are a match to TRBD2. The CDR3 has 15 amino acids. Germline values: CDR1 SGHRS, CDR2 YFSETQ. Losses at the gene ends were 4 bases for V and 4 bases for J; bases not matched to a gene: 9. The CDR3 sequence is CASSLPGGVRETQYF. In DNA form, the CDR3 reads TGCGCCAGCAGCCTGCCGGGGGGGGTTAGAGAGACCCAGTACTTC.

V is TRBV5-1 and J is TRBJ2-3; perhaps TRBD2 as D (5 bases). There are 16 residues in the CDR3. V was cut by 4 bases and J by 0 bases, with 15 bases left in between. Germline-derived CDR1 and CDR2 are SGHRS and YFSETQ. The CDR3 DNA is TGCGCCAGCAGCCACGGGGTCGGACTTAGCACAGATACGCAGTATTTT. This gives the protein CASSHGVGLSTDTQYF.

V is TRBV7-8 and J is TRBJ2-5; the D is unclear. CDR3 size: 14 residues. V lost 0 bases to trimming and J lost 1 base, with 6 bases between them. Germline V lookup: CDR1 SGHVS, CDR2 FQNEAQ. The DNA for the CDR3 is TGTGCCAGCAGCTTAGCAAGCTTCCAAGAGACCCAGTACTTC. Translated: CASSLASFQETQYF.

The chain links TRBV4-1 to TRBJ2-3, with D maybe TRBD2 (5 bases). CDR3 length: 12 residues. V lost 0 bases to trimming and J lost 9 bases, with 7 bases between them. Germline lookup yields CDR1 MGHRA and CDR2 YSYEKL. The CDR3 DNA sequence: TGCGCCAGCAGCCAAGATCGGAGGACGCAGTATTTT. Translated: CASSQDRRTQYF.

This chain joins TRBV7-9 and TRBJ1-4; 9 positions match TRBD1. This CDR3 region has 17 residues. Per germline, CDR1 SEHNR and CDR2 FQNEAQ (reference sequence). With V trimmed by 5 bases and J by 6 bases, 13 bases remained unmatched. The CDR3 loop reads CASSHGQGRPTDEKLFF. Written as DNA, the CDR3 is TGTGCCAGCAGCCACGGACAGGGGAGGCCGACGGATGAAAAACTGTTTTTT.

This clone was recorded a few times. This rearrangement joins TRBV7-2 to TRBJ2-1; a weak D match, TRBD2 (5 bases). The CDR3 runs to 16 residues. Trimming pared 3 bases from V and 0 bases from J, leaving 12 bases between. The germline V gene has CDR1 SGHTA and CDR2 FQGNSA. This CDR3 is CASSFDGGRSYNEQFF. For the CDR3, the DNA is TGTGCCAGCAGCTTCGATGGAGGACGCTCCTACAATGAGCAGTTCTTC.

In its sample, this clone is medium-sized (0.01 to 0.1%). CDR3 nucleotide sequence: TGTGCGACGGAAGCAGGGTATGGAAACACCATATATTTT. Its translation is CATEAGYGNTIYF. The chain joins TRBV2 to TRBJ1-3; a possible D gene is TRBD1 (5 bases). Germline V CDR1 and CDR2: SNHLY, FYNNEI. The CDR3 runs to 13 residues.

The chain uses TRBV28 and TRBJ1-1; no clear D. The ends were cut back, 6 bases at V and 4 bases at J, with 9 bases in the middle. The germline CDR1 and CDR2 sequences are MDHEN and SYDVKM. The CDR3 runs to 12 residues. CDR3 sequence (DNA): TGTGCCAGCAGCTTTCCGTTCACTGAAGCTTTCTTT. It is translated as CASSFPFTEAFF.

This chain uses TRBV6-5 with TRBJ2-5; perhaps TRBD2 as D (5 bases). Looked up from germline, CDR1 is MNHEY and CDR2 is SVGAGI. The V and J ends lost 0 bases and 3 bases respectively, with 8 bases between them. The CDR3 covers 14 residues. CDR3 residues: CASSYSRVKETQYF. The CDR3 DNA reads as TGTGCCAGCAGTTACTCGAGGGTGAAAGAGACCCAGTACTTC.

This clone showed up just a few times. The V and J genes are TRBV6-5 and TRBJ2-5; D unclear. This CDR3 is 14 amino acids long. Germline V lookup: CDR1 MNHEY, CDR2 SVGAGI. Trimming took 0 bases from V and 4 from J, leaving 9 bases between them. In DNA form, the CDR3 reads TGTGCCAGCAGTTACTCCGACACTGCAGAGACCCAGTACTTC. Translation: CASSYSDTAETQYF.

The J gene is TRBJ2-2, the V gene TRBV5-1, with TRBD2 as a possible D gene (6 bases). V dropped 2 bases and J dropped 7 bases, with 15 bases sitting between them. Germline CDR1 and CDR2: SGHRS and YFSETQ. This CDR3 spans 15 amino acids. As DNA, the CDR3 is TGCGCCAGCAGCTTAACGGTCGGGAGTAGCGGGGAGCTGTTTTTT. This codes for CASSLTVGSSGELFF.

This rearrangement joins TRBV5-1 to TRBJ2-1; 12 bases align to TRBD2. Germline V gives CDR1 SGHRS, CDR2 YFSETQ. The CDR3 sequence is 21 residues long. Unmatched junction bases numbered 16, after V lost 3 bases and J lost 0 bases. The DNA for the CDR3 is TGCGCCAGCAGCTCTAAACTTGGGGGCAGACTAGCGGGAGTCTCCTACAATGAGCAGTTCTTC. Translated, it gives CASSSKLGGRLAGVSYNEQFF.

This chain connects TRBV6-5 to TRBJ1-1; D unresolved. V lost 6 bases to trimming and J lost 1 base, with 9 bases between them. This CDR3 is 13 amino acids long. The germline CDR1 and CDR2 sequences are MNHEY and SVGAGI. The CDR3 DNA reads TGTGCCAGCAGGACTCGGGAGAACACTGAAGCTTTCTTT. Translating gives CASRTRENTEAFF.

The genes are TRBV19 and TRBJ1-1, with 7 bases that match TRBD1. The V and J ends lost 8 bases and 4 bases, in that order; junction bases with no gene match: 7. Germline CDR1 is LNHDA and CDR2 is SQIVND (reference sequence). This CDR3 has 13 amino acids. The CDR3 DNA reads TGTGCCAGTCGACAGGGACTGGGCACTGAAGCTTTCTTT. It codes for CASRQGLGTEAFF.

In its sample, this clone was seen a few times. The V call is TRBV5-6, the J call TRBJ2-5, with 11 bases that match TRBD2. Germline-derived CDR1 and CDR2 are SGHDT and YYEEEE. The CDR3 loop spans 16 amino acids. Unmatched junction bases numbered 11, after V lost 2 bases and J lost 8 bases. The CDR3 reads CASSFISGRGFGTQYF. The CDR3 DNA reads as TGTGCCAGCAGCTTCATTAGCGGGAGGGGTTTTGGTACCCAGTACTTC.

In this sample, this clone turned up once. V gene TRBV5-6 combines with J gene TRBJ1-2; maybe TRBD1 (5 bases). The germline V and J ends were trimmed by 0 bases and 4 bases, with 7 bases remaining between them. Per germline, CDR1 SGHDT and CDR2 YYEEEE. The CDR3 runs 13 residues. The CDR3 nucleotides are TGTGCCAGCAGCTTGGCACAGGTCTATGGCTACACCTTC. It codes for CASSLAQVYGYTF.

The rearrangement links TRBV27 to TRBJ2-7, with 7 bases matching TRBD2. The CDR3 loop spans 13 amino acids. J was trimmed by 6 bases and V by 2 bases; bases with no gene match: 4. Germline V gene sequence: CDR1 MNHEY, CDR2 SMNVEV (reference sequence). The CDR3 sequence: CASSLRASGEQYF. In nucleotides, the CDR3 is TGTGCCAGCAGTTTAAGGGCTAGCGGCGAGCAGTACTTC.